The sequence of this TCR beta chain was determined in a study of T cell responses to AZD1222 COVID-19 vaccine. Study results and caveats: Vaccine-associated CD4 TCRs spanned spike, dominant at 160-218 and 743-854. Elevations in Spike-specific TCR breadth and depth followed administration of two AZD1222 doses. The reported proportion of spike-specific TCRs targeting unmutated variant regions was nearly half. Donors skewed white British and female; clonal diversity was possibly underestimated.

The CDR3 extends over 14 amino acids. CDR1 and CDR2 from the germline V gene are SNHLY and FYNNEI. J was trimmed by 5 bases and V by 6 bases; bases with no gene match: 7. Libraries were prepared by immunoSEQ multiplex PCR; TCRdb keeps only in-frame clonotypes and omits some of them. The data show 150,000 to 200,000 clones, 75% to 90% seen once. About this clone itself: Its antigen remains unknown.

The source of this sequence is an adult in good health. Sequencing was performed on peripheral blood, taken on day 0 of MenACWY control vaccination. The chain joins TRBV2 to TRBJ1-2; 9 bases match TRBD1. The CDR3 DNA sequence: TGTGCCAGCAGGACGACAGGGGGGGTGTATGGCTACACCTTC. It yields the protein CASRTTGGVYGYTF.